This T cell receptor (beta chain) originates from a study of technical replicates of blood from four donors. Assay: immunoSEQ multiplex PCR; the TCRdb copy retains only in-frame clones and omits some. The table records about 79,000 clones, under 95% of them present only once. The sequencing input was T cells isolated from PBMCs. The clonotype comes from a human donor in good health.

The CDR3 DNA follows: TGTGCCAGCAGTGTTGGGGTAGCGGGGGGGCTCGAGCAGTACTTC. It specifies CASSVGVAGGLEQYF. J is TRBJ2-7 and V is TRBV2; 11 bases map to TRBD2. CDR3 length: 15 amino acids. Germline V gene sequence: CDR1 SNHLY, CDR2 FYNNEI. Unmatched junction bases numbered 8, after V lost 4 bases and J lost 6 bases.